This passage covers 5 T cell receptor beta chains from one sample sequenced in a study of molecular identifiers for immune sequencing clone quantification. TCRdb re-called the PCR reads with MiXCR, one entry per CDR3 protein. Altogether around 480,000 distinct CDR3 sequences are present, 20% to 25% being singletons, with the ten largest covering 0.84%. The specimen sequenced was naive CD8+ T cells from blood, with Jurkat cell RNA spiked in. Stated subset: FACS-sorted CD8+CD4-CCR7+CD45RA+ naive T cells. The receptors originated from a human donor in good health. Some libraries in this study had Jurkat cell RNA spiked in.

This clonotype was counted at least ten times. The chain recombines TRBV7-9 with TRBJ1-4; 8 bases match TRBD1. V gave up 6 bases and J gave up 7 bases; unmatched junction bases: 19. Germline V gene lookup returns CDR1 SEHNR and CDR2 FQNEAQ (reference sequence). This CDR3 region has 18 residues. The CDR3 region has the DNA TGTGCCAGCAGTCCCGACAGGGGCCGAATTGGGGGAGGTGAAAAACTGTTTTTT. Translated: CASSPDRGRIGGGEKLFF. The whole variable domain, remainder taken from reference TRBV7-9 and TRBJ1-4, is DTGVSQNPRHKITKRGQNVTFRCDPISEHNRLYWYRQTLGQGPEFLTYFQNEAQLEKSRLLSDRFSAERPKGSFSTLEIQRTEQGDSAMYLCASSPDRGRIGGGEKLFFGSGTQLSVL.

In this sample, this clonotype turned up a few times. The chain couples TRBV7-6 to TRBJ2-7; TRBD2 matches 11 bases. The CDR3 has 15 residues. V lost 6 bases, J lost 3 bases, and 7 bases stayed unmatched. Germline V gene lookup returns CDR1 SGHVS and CDR2 FNYEAQ. This chain's CDR3 is CASSSSGGPYYEQYF. The CDR3 bases are TGTGCCAGCAGTTCTAGCGGGGGGCCCTACTACGAGCAGTACTTC.

The chain links TRBV7-9 to TRBJ2-1; D is possibly TRBD1 (6 bases). Germline V gene lookup returns CDR1 SEHNR and CDR2 FQNEAQ (reference sequence). The CDR3 consists of 15 residues. Trimming stripped 4 bases from V and 4 bases from J, with 14 bases between. This CDR3 reads CASSSQGASYNEQFF. CDR3 nucleotide sequence: TGTGCCAGCAGCTCACAGGGAGCTTCGTACAATGAGCAGTTCTTC. The full variable domain, rest sourced from reference TRBV7-9 and TRBJ2-1, is DTGVSQNPRHKITKRGQNVTFRCDPISEHNRLYWYRQTLGQGPEFLTYFQNEAQLEKSRLLSDRFSAERPKGSFSTLEIQRTEQGDSAMYLCASSSQGASYNEQFFGPGTRLTVL.

This clonotype appeared many times. The chain is built from TRBV13 and TRBJ1-1, with D possibly being TRBD1 (5 bases). The V end was cut by 4 bases, the J end by 5 bases, with 11 bases between. Germline-derived CDR1 and CDR2 are PRHDT and FYEKMQ (reference sequence). This CDR3 comprises 13 residues. The CDR3 region is CASSSNQGTEAFF. The CDR3 region has the DNA TGTGCCAGCAGCTCCAACCAGGGAACTGAAGCTTTCTTT.

At least ten counts were recorded for this clonotype. This sequence joins TRBV14 and TRBJ1-2; 9 nucleotides match TRBD1. This CDR3 has 15 residues. CDR1 is SGHDN and CDR2 is FVKESK in the germline V gene. J lost 5 bases, V lost 4 bases, and 8 bases had no gene match. The CDR3 nucleotides read TGTGCCAGCAGCCCCCCGACAGGGGGACCGTATGGCTACACCTTC. As protein: CASSPPTGGPYGYTF.